The 14 T cell receptor beta chains reported below all come from one sample, sequenced in a study of vaccination effects on CD4 cells after COVID-19. No cognate antigen is known for these TCRs. Isolation of CD4+ T cells took place after less than twelve days of culture. Each participant was given two doses of one vaccine (BNT162b2 or mRNA-1273). Only in-frame clones appear in the TCRdb table, and some are missing; sequencing was by immunoSEQ multiplex PCR. The sample includes some 70,000 clones, roughly four fifths of them seen just once. The source material was CD4+ T cells from PBMCs cultured without peptide, sampled after COVID-19 vaccination. The receptors come from a human donor who received a COVID-19 vaccine.

This clone has only one observation. The CDR3 region is CATSGPGTSSYNEQFF. The DNA of the CDR3 is TGTGCCACCAGTGGGCCCGGGACTAGCAGCTACAATGAGCAGTTCTTC. This chain uses TRBV24-1 with TRBJ2-1, with TRBD2 matching over 9 bases. The germline V gene encodes CDR1 KGHDR and CDR2 SFDVKD. This CDR3 region has 16 residues. The ends lost 5 bases at V and 3 bases at J; junction bases unmatched: 7.

The V call is TRBV15, the J call TRBJ2-5; 8 nucleotides agree with TRBD1. The J segment lost 5 bases and the V segment lost 5 bases, leaving 4 bases of the junction unmatched. The germline V gene encodes CDR1 LNHNV and CDR2 YYDKDF (reference sequence). The CDR3 contains 13 residues. The CDR3 coding sequence is TGTGCCACCAGCCCCAGGGGGCTTGAGACCCAGTACTTC. It translates to CATSPRGLETQYF.

The rearrangement uses TRBV9 and TRBJ1-4; TRBD1 matches at 8 bases. Germline assignment: CDR1 SGDLS and CDR2 YYNGEE. Trimming cost V 6 bases and J 6 bases; bases outside gene matches: 7. This CDR3 comprises 14 residues. The CDR3 bases are TGTGCCAGCACCCGGACAGGGCAACATGAAAAACTGTTTTTT. Amino acids: CASTRTGQHEKLFF.

As to this clone: Other nucleotide sequences in the sample specify the same CDR3. The V gene is TRBV30, the J gene TRBJ1-6, with D tentatively TRBD1 (5 bases). Trimming took 0 bases from V and 6 from J, leaving 6 bases between them. The CDR3 runs to 13 residues. The germline V gene encodes CDR1 GTSNPN and CDR2 SVGIG (reference sequence). The CDR3 DNA is TGTGCCTGGAGTGTGCAGGGTAATTCACCCCTCCACTTT. It encodes CAWSVQGNSPLHF.

The chain is built from TRBV4-1 and TRBJ2-5, with a tentative D call TRBD1 (5 bases). The CDR3 consists of 15 residues. In germline, CDR1 is MGHRA, CDR2 YSYEKL. The germline V and J ends were trimmed by 0 bases and 7 bases, with 15 bases remaining between them. The CDR3 loop reads CASSQDINSRGTQYF. For the CDR3, the DNA is TGCGCCAGCAGCCAAGATATTAATTCTAGGGGGACCCAGTACTTC.

The chain combines TRBV30 with TRBJ1-5, with unresolved D. With 0 bases removed from V and 1 base from J, the gap between germline ends came to 7 bases. CDR1 GTSNPN and CDR2 SVGIG come from the germline V gene (reference sequence). The CDR3 length is 14 residues. CDR3 nucleotides: TGTGCCTGGAGTGTACTCGAAAGCAATCAGCCCCAGCATTTT. Its translation: CAWSVLESNQPQHF. Combining the CDR3 with reference TRBV30 and TRBJ1-5 gives the whole variable domain SQTIHQWPATLVQPVGSPLSLECTVEGTSNPNLYWYRQAAGRGLQLLFYSVGIGQISSEVPQNLSASRPQDRQFILSSKKLLLSDSGFYLCAWSVLESNQPQHFGDGTRLSIL.

This clone came up once. CDR3 loop: CASSLNQPGANVLTF. In DNA form, the CDR3 reads TGTGCCAGCAGCTTAAATCAGCCTGGGGCCAACGTCCTGACTTTC. The J gene is TRBJ2-6, the V gene TRBV11-2, with D unclear. The germline V gene has CDR1 SGHAT and CDR2 FQNNGV. V lost 2 bases and J 2 bases, leaving 7 bases between the germline ends. This CDR3 comprises 15 residues. The whole variable domain, remainder taken from reference TRBV11-2 and TRBJ2-6, is EAGVAQSPRYKIIEKRQSVAFWCNPISGHATLYWYQQILGQGPKLLIQFQNNGVVDDSQLPKDRFSAERLKGVDSTLKIQPAKLEDSAVYLCASSLNQPGANVLTFGAGSRLTVL.

This clone was counted only a few times. This rearrangement joins TRBV2 to TRBJ1-4, with 7 bases matching TRBD1. CDR3 length equals 14 residues. Per germline, CDR1 SNHLY and CDR2 FYNNEI. V shed 6 bases and J 2 bases; nucleotides not matched to a gene: 3. CDR3 loop: CASRPGQTNEKLFF. The DNA for the CDR3 is TGTGCCAGCAGGCCGGGACAGACTAATGAAAAACTGTTTTTT.

V usage is TRBV29-1 and J usage is TRBJ2-1, with D unresolved. Trimming removed 3 bases at V and 5 bases at J, with 8 bases between. Germline lookup yields CDR1 SQVTM and CDR2 ANQGSEA. The CDR3 is made up of 12 amino acids. The CDR3 nucleotides are TGCAGCGTTGATCCCGGACACAATGAGCAGTTCTTC. Amino acids: CSVDPGHNEQFF.

The V gene is TRBV5-1, the J gene TRBJ2-3; weak D call: TRBD1 (6 bases). The CDR3 runs 15 residues. The V gene lost 4 bases and the J gene lost 11 bases, with 23 bases spanning the gap. CDR1 is SGHRS and CDR2 is YFSETQ in the germline V gene. Here the CDR3 reads CASSVDRNSGLMQYF. CDR3 sequence (DNA): TGCGCCAGCAGCGTAGACAGGAATTCAGGATTAATGCAGTATTTT.

The chain combines TRBV19 with TRBJ1-1; 9 bases are shared with TRBD1. V was clipped by 6 bases and J by 4 bases; unmatched bases: 6. The germline gives CDR1 LNHDA, CDR2 SQIVND (reference sequence). The CDR3 loop spans 14 amino acids. The CDR3 DNA is TGTGCCAGTAGGGTACAGGGGGCGCGCACTGAAGCTTTCTTT. This gives the protein CASRVQGARTEAFF. Complete variable domain (other parts from reference TRBV19 and TRBJ1-1): DGGITQSPKYLFRKEGQNVTLSCEQNLNHDAMYWYRQDPGQGLRLIYYSQIVNDFQKGDIAEGYSVSREKKESFPLTVTSAQKNPTAFYLCASRVQGARTEAFFGQGTRLTVV.

This rearrangement joins TRBV30 to TRBJ2-7; TRBD1 matches at 7 bases. The V gene's germline CDR1 is GTSNPN and CDR2 SVGIG (reference sequence). V was pared by 5 bases and J by 4 bases, with 8 bases of the junction left unmatched. This CDR3 has 13 residues. The CDR3 sequence is CAWERQGSYEQYV. CDR3 in DNA: TGTGCCTGGGAAAGACAGGGATCTTACGAGCAGTACGTC.

The chain employs TRBV14 and TRBJ1-2; maybe TRBD1 (5 bases). In germline, CDR1 is SGHDN, CDR2 FVKESK. Trimming took 5 bases from V and 5 from J, leaving 15 bases between them. This CDR3 region has 14 residues. The CDR3 DNA reads TGTGCCAGCAGCTCGAGGGGAAACTATTATGGCTACACCTTC. Its translation is CASSSRGNYYGYTF. The full variable domain, with the rest looked up from reference TRBV14 and TRBJ1-2, is EAGVTQFPSHSVIEKGQTVTLRCDPISGHDNLYWYRRVMGKEIKFLLHFVKESKQDESGMPNNRFLAERTGGTYSTLKVQPAELEDSGVYFCASSSRGNYYGYTFGSGTRLTVV.

The chain combines TRBV29-1 with TRBJ1-1, with D possibly matching TRBD1 (5 bases). Germline V gene lookup returns CDR1 SQVTM and CDR2 ANQGSEA. The CDR3 loop spans 12 amino acids. V was cut by 3 bases and J by 0 bases, with 5 bases left in between. Here the CDR3 reads CSVDRVNTEAFF. CDR3 in DNA: TGCAGCGTTGACAGGGTGAACACTGAAGCTTTCTTT.